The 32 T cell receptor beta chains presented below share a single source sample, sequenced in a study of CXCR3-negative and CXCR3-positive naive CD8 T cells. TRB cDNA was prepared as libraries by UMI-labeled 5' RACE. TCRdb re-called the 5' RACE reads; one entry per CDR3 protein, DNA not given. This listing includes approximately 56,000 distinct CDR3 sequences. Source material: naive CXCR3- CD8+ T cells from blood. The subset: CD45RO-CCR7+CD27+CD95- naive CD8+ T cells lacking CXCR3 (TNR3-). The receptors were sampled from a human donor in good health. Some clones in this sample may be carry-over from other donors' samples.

The CDR3 loop reads CASSFKGGGWTEAFF. V and J are TRBV12-3 or TRBV12-4 and TRBJ1-1; the D call of TRBD1 rests on TCRdb alone, since no DNA is present to check it. The length of the CDR3 is 15 residues.

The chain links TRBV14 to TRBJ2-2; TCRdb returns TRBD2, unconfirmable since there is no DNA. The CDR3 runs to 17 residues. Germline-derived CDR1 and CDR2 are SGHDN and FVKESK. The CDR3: CASSQERASGVAGELFF.

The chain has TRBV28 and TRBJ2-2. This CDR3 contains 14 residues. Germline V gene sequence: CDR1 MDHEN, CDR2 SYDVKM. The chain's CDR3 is CAIPDNANTGELLF.

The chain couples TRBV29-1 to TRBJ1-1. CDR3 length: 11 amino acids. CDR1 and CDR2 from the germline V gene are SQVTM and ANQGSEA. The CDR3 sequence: CSVVRGSKAFF. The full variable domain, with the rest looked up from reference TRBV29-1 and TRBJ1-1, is SAVISQKPSRDICQRGTSLTIQCQVDSQVTMMFWYRQQPGQSLTLIATANQGSEATYESGFVIDKFPISRPNLTFSTLTVSNMSPEDSSIYLCSVVRGSKAFFGQGTRLTVV.

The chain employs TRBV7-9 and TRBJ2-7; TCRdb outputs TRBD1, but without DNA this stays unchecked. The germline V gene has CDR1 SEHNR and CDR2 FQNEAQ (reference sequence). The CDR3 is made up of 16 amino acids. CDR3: CASSSGQAYLSYEQYF.

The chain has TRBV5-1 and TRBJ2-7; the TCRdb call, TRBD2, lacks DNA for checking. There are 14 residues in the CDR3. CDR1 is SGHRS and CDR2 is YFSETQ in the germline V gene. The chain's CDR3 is CASSPGLAVYEQYF.

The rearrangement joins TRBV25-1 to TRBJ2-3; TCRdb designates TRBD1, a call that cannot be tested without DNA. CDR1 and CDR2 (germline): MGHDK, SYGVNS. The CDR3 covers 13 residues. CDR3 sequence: CASSPPYTDTQYF.

The chain's CDR3 is CASSFRPGTADYSGNTIYF. The rearrangement joins TRBV12-3 or TRBV12-4 to TRBJ1-3; TCRdb outputs TRBD1, but without DNA this stays unchecked. This CDR3 has 19 amino acids.

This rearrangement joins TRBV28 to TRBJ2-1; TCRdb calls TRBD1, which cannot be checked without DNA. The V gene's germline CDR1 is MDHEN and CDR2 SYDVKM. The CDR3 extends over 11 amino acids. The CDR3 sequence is CASRRGPEQFF.

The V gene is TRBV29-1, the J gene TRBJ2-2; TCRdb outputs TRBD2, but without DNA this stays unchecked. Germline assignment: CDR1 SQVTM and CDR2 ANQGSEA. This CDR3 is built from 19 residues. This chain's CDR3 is CSVELGWTSGGPNTGELFF.

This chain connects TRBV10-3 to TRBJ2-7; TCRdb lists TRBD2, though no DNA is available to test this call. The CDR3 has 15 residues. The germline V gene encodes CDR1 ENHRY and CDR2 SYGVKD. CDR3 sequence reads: CATYGERDQRYEQYF.

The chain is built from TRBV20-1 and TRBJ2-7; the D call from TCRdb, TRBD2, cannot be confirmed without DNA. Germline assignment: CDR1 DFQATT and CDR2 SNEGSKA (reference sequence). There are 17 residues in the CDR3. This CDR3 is CSAVGLAGTLSSYEQYF.

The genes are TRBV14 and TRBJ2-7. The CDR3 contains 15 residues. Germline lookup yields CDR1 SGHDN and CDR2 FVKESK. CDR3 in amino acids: CASSQARGSFYEQYF.

The CDR3 region is CASSLPWKANEQFF. V and J are TRBV12-3 or TRBV12-4 and TRBJ2-1. The CDR3 has 14 residues.

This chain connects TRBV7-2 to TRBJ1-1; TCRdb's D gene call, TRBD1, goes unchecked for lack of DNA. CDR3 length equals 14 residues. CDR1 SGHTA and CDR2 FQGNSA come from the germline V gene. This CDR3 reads CASSLVRVGTEAFF.

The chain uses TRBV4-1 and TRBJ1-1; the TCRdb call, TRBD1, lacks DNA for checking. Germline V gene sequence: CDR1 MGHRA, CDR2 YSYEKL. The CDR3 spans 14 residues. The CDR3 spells CASSQPGTGTEAFF.

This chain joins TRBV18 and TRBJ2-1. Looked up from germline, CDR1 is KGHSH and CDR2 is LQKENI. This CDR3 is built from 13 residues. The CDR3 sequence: CASSPLSYNEQFF. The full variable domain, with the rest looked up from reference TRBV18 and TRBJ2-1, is NAGVMQNPRHLVRRRGQEARLRCSPMKGHSHVYWYRQLPEEGLKFMVYLQKENIIDESGMPKERFSAEFPKEGPSILRIQQVVRGDSAAYFCASSPLSYNEQFFGPGTRLTVL.

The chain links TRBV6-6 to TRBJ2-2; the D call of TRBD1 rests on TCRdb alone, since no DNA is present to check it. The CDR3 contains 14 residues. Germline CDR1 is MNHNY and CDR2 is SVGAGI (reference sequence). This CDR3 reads CASSVGAFTGELFF.

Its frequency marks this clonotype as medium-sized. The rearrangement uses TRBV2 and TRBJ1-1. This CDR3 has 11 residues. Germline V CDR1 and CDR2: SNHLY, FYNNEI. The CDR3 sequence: CASSDAGEAFF.

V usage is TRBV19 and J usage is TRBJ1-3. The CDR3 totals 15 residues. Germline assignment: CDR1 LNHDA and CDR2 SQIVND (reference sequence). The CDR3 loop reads CASSISENSGNTIYF.

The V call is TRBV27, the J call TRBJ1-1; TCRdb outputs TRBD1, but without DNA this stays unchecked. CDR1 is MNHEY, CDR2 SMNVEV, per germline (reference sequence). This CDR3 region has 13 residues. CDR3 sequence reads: CASSLRGGSEAFF.

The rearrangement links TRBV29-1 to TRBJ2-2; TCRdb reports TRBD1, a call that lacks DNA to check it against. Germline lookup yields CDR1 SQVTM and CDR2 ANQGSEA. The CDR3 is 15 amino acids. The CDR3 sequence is CSVERDITGTGELFF.

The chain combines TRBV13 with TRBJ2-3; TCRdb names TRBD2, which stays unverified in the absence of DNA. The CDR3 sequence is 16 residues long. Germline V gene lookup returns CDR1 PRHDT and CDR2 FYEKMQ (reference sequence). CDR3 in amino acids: CASSFGLAGGQDTQYF.

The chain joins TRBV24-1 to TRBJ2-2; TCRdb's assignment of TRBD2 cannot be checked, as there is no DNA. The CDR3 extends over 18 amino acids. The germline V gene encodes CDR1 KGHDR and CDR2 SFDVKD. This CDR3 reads CATSDLNGGAVGTGELFF.

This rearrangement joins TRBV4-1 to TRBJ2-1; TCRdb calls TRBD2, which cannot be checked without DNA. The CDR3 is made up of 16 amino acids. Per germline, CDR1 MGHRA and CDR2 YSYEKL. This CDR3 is CASSHISGGLNNEQFF.

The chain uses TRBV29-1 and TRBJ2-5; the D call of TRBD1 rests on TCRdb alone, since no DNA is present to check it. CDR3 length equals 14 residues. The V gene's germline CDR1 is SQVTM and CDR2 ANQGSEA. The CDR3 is CSASPRDRQETQYF.

CDR3: CASSPPLVEEQYF. V usage is TRBV7-9 and J usage is TRBJ2-7; TCRdb returns TRBD1, unconfirmable since there is no DNA. From germline, CDR1 is SEHNR and CDR2 FQNEAQ (reference sequence). The CDR3 length is 13 residues.

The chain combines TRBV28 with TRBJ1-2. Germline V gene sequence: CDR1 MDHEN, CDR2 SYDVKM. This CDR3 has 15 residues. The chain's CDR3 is CASSSEADLNYGYTF.

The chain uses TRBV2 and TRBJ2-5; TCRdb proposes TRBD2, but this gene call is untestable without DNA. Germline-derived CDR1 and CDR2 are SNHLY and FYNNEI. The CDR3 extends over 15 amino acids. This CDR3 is CASSGGLAEEETQYF.

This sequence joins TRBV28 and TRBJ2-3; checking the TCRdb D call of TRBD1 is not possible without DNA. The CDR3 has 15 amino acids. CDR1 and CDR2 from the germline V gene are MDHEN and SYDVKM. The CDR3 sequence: CASSLPIQGPDTQYF.

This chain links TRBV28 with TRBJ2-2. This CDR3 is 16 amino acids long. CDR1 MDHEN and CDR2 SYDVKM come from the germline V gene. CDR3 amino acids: CASSLTGDGNTGELFF.

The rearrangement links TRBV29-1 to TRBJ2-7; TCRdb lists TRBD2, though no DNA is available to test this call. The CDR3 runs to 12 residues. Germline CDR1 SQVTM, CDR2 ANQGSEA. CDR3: CSFAGLYYEQYF.